This record concerns one T cell receptor (beta chain) sequence. What antigen it recognizes has not been identified. Base qualities are not at hand, and no much larger clone is one base apart. The cohort was made up of roughly 670 healthy bone marrow donors. All cohort members were sampled while nominally healthy, although unrecorded immune exposures were likely present. The donor was CMV seropositive and belonged to the group of more than 250 seropositive cohort members. A peripheral blood sample was collected from each donor, and TCR beta sequencing was performed on peripheral blood mononuclear cells. Genomic DNA was extracted from the blood cell samples with the Qiagen DNeasy Blood Extraction Kit. These data originate in a study of cytomegalovirus exposure and HLA in healthy donors (TCRdb year 2017). In terms of the full investigation: In an earlier analysis of about 560 of the donors, 276 Gb of sequence data and 95 million to 130 million unique TCR beta sequences from about 190 million T cells were reported. An early release that covered about 600 HLA-typed donors contained approximately 300 gigabases of sequencing data and about 93 million unique TCR sequences. Among the roughly 400 genotyped donors, 75% to 90% belonged to the genetic ancestry cluster associated with self-reported Caucasian donors. The study aimed to test whether signatures of past pathogen exposure could be identified by cataloging public T cell receptors. The study used immunosequencing to profile the T cell repertoires of 670 or so subjects and linked those repertoires to cytomegalovirus serostatus. A separate validation cohort of about 110 different subjects was used in addition to the roughly 720-subject first cohort. To predict cytomegalovirus infection status, the study combined high-throughput TCR immunosequencing, statistical association of individual TCRs with disease status, and machine learning. To study patterns of TCR occurrence, a later analysis re-analyzed previously published TCR beta repertoires from 666 donors and added high-resolution HLA genotyping. Rather than using new phenotypic data, the later analysis identified candidate immune exposures from TCR beta sequences and from how often those sequences occurred across donors. An earlier analysis of some 600 of the donors applied high-throughput TCR beta sequencing to assess whether each TCR beta V gene segment acted as functional or pseudogenic. Donor age, sex, ethnicity and CMV serostatus were compiled together with the repertoire data. Genome-wide SNP genotypes for about 65% of the 666 donors were used in a later genetic analysis, which treated that subset as a discovery cohort. All discovery cohort repertoires had been generated on a single sequencing platform. HLA typing covered class I and class II loci at four-digit resolution. The number of typed donors differed by locus: about 620-630 for A, B, C, DRB1 and DQB1; approximately 520 for DQA1; approximately 600 for DPA1; and 400 to 480 for DPB1. Several DR-DQ haplotypes were treated as single units for association and clustering because of strong linkage in the cohort. Among about 370 genotyped donors of the cohort, an average of approximately 240,000 unique TCR beta nucleotide sequences was sequenced per donor, of which about 19% were non-productive. The investigation overall reported the following: In a later analysis, some 18,000 TCR beta sequences were associated with specific HLA alleles at a false discovery rate of 0.05. Several of the top co-occurrence clusters appeared to be linked to parvovirus B19, influenza, CMV and Epstein-Barr virus, according to a later analysis. Most TCR sequences were observed very rarely across donors, whereas some public TCRs were present in many individuals. Correlated functional status among segregating V segments might be attributable to linkage disequilibrium, but an unknown experimental factor could not be ruled out. A later analysis found that most CMV-associated TCR beta chains appeared HLA-restricted, with HLA associations seemingly driven largely by CMV exposure. A further reported finding was that TCR beta sequences accurately predicted the HLA-A and HLA-B alleles for most subjects in the first cohort. In vitro tests confirmed that a few of the cytomegalovirus-associated TCR beta chains recognize cytomegalovirus antigens. In an earlier analysis of some 540 of the donors, most TCR beta V segments appeared in productive rearrangements about 87% or about 30% of the time, broadly matching IMGT annotations. For the cohort, immune exposure information was limited to CMV serostatus. Because counts were too low, 15 or so rarely observed V segments, including chromosome 9 orphons, were excluded from the earlier analysis of 500 to 700 of the donors. HLA typing was unavailable for some donors at each locus, so association tests used only the typed subset. The cohort was sequenced for TCR beta chains only, and without alpha or paired-chain data the features that could be detected were limited. In a later genetic analysis, a missense DCLRE1C variant was associated with V-gene and J-gene trimming of TCR beta chains, and the association was replicated in an independent cohort. Because the 87-base-pair reads could not distinguish some IMGT-functional V segments, including TRBV6-2 and TRBV6-3, those segments were excluded. In a later genetic analysis, fewer N-insertions in productive TCRs were reported among donors in an Asian-associated ancestry cluster than the approximately 710-donor mean. A later analysis found that HLA-associated TCR beta chains were more clonally expanded and had lower generation probabilities than equally common non-associated chains. According to the authors, the approach could potentially be generalized to other disease states and immunological phenotypes. A cluster of highly shared sequence variants was judged likely to be a technical artifact of the sequencing pipeline. A later analysis found that TCR association rates varied across HLA loci, with DRB1 alleles showing the most associated TCRs and HLA-C alleles the fewest. Assigning TCR associations to individual alleles was difficult when HLA alleles, especially DR and DQ, strongly co-occurred. The presence/absence analyses assumed that sequencing depth was roughly uniform across donors, and that assumption may not be true. The study listed over 150 TCR beta chains as associated with cytomegalovirus. In both the original and validation cohorts, the classifier was reported to diagnose cytomegalovirus status with high specificity and sensitivity.

The library was obtained by the immunoSEQ multiplex PCR assay. For the multiplex PCR, a mixture combining 60 forward primers for TCR Vbeta segments and 13 reverse primers for TCR Jbeta segments was used. The CDR3 region of rearranged TCR beta genes was amplified from genomic DNA with a multiplex PCR assay. On the Illumina HiSeq System, the amplified TCR beta libraries were sequenced as 87-base-pair reads. On the authors' methods: In a later analysis, some 80 million unique TCR beta chains were counted across the 666 repertoires, and roughly 10 million of these chains were shared by at least two donors. A nearest-neighbor algorithm error-corrected the raw reads and collapsed the reads into unique sequences, merging closely related sequences to remove PCR and sequencing errors. To assign V, D and J gene segments, CDR3 sequences were aligned to IMGT reference sequences. For a sequence to be retained, a match of at least six nucleotides was required to both a V gene segment and a J gene segment. A rearrangement was called productive if the CDR3 had no stop codons and remained in frame with V and J, and every other rearrangement was called non-productive. CDR3 was defined according to IMGT convention as the region running from the second conserved V-encoded cysteine to the conserved J-encoded phenylalanine. In an earlier analysis of roughly 610 of the donors, sequences lacking an unambiguous match to a single V gene segment were excluded. An earlier analysis of a few hundred of the donors classified V segments as functional when productive rearrangements were above 56.7% and as segregating when the standard deviation between donors was above 5%. A statistical classification framework was built for diagnosing cytomegalovirus status from the catalog of TCR beta chain sequences. A later analysis assigned V and J genes by comparing TCR nucleotide sequences with IMGT/GENE-DB human TR gene sequences. The TCRdist pipeline was used in a later analysis to assign CDR3 sequences and most-parsimonious VDJ recombination scenarios. In a later analysis, each TCR beta chain was defined by its CDR3 amino acid sequence together with its V-gene family, and reads without a unique V-gene family were excluded. A later analysis removed 600 or so highly shared, low-generation-probability nucleotide sequences to deal with suspected cross-contamination and a sequencing artifact. A later analysis calculated a clonal expansion index for each public chain from normalized within-repertoire ranks of inferred template counts. A later analysis computed generation probabilities with a VDJ recombination model fitted to out-of-frame rearrangements, and checked the results against IGoR. In a later analysis, TCR-TCR, TCR-HLA and TCR-CMV co-occurrence was scored with hypergeometric tests, and a repertoire-size bias correction was applied to TCR pairs. To estimate false discovery rates, a later analysis permuted the HLA or CMV assignments 20 times. In a later analysis, co-occurring TCRs were grouped with DBSCAN, and TCRdist sequence similarity was added when clustering was performed within HLA-allele-positive subsets. Repertoires with fewer than 30,000 or more than 120,000 public chains, plus five repertoires with anomalous nucleotide sharing, were excluded from co-occurrence clustering. TCRdb retrieved this table from immuneACCESS and kept in-frame rearrangements only. Not all clones are present; in checked studies, unresolved V genes account for under half, and no reason is known for the remainder. That table gives V, J and clone size, and the DNA gave D and trimming. This sample gives 90,000 to 130,000 clones in total; about 76% of them show up just once. Of the sample, 4% to 5.5% is held by the ten largest clones.

The CDR3 numbers 18 residues from cysteine through phenylalanine. The DNA shown is the 54-base CDR3, in frame from base 1. CDR1 and CDR2 are read off the germline V gene as SGDLS and YYNGEE. V loses 3 bases at its end and J loses 0 bases; junction bases beyond the gene matches: 9. Sequencing was performed on PBMCs. The TCR was taken from a man aged 30 to 39 in good health and CMV-seropositive. The rearranged chain carries TRBV9 and TRBJ1-6, with 7 bases matching TRBD1. The DNA sequence is given as TGTGCCAGCAGCGGAGGGGACAGTTCGAGCTCCTATAATTCACCCCTCCACTTT. Its amino acids are CASSGGDSSSSYNSPLHF.